One TCR beta chain is described in this entry. The entry originates in a study of blood T cell repertoires in COVID-19. Study in general: PBMCs, B-cell-depleted T cells, or T cells were the source of the cDNA or gDNA that made up the material.

In the source study's methods: Estimation of nucleated cell counts relied on the amplification of reference gene primers. This table comes from immunoSEQ multiplex PCR, and its TCRdb copy is limited to in-frame clones, with some not included. That table supplies the V and J calls and clone size; D and trimming were determined from the DNA. Of 250,000 to 300,000 clones in the sample, 88% were seen once. Germline-derived CDR1 and CDR2 are KGHSH and LQKENI. The CDR3 sequence is 15 residues long. Trimming left V 3 bases short and J 4 bases short, with 12 bases between. Sample: peripheral blood. This TCR came from a woman between 40 and 50 years old who had recovered from COVID-19. The chain combines TRBV18 with TRBJ1-4; no clear D gene. CDR3 coding DNA: TGTGCCAGCTCACCCCAACAGAGCTTTAATGAAAAACTGTTTTTT. As protein: CASSPQQSFNEKLFF.